This TCR beta chain emerged from a study of blood T cells in healthy people across ages. Study-wide findings and caveats: With age, beta diversity per million T cells declined roughly linearly, significantly by 40 to 50.

This CDR3 has 16 amino acids. Trimming cost V 2 bases and J 3 bases; bases outside gene matches: 8. Germline V gene lookup returns CDR1 MDHEN and CDR2 SYDVKM. Sample-barcoded 5' priming and a J-beta primer mix drove a second PCR of about 6 to 11 cycles. Each cDNA molecule carried a tag from a template-switch adaptor that contained 12 random nucleotides. TCRdb re-called the 5' RACE reads with MiXCR, one entry per CDR3 protein. The sample yields 1.2 million to 1.5 million distinct CDR3 sequences, 55% to 75% seen once. This clonotype has just a few counts. Its antigen is not identified. This clonotype was obtained from a man aged 18 to 29 in good health. Sequenced material: blood. The chain joins TRBV28 to TRBJ2-7; 9 bases line up with TRBD2. Written as DNA, the CDR3 is TGTGCCAGCAGTTTAATCGGGCTAGCGGGGTTCTACGAGCAGTACTTC. Protein sequence: CASSLIGLAGFYEQYF.